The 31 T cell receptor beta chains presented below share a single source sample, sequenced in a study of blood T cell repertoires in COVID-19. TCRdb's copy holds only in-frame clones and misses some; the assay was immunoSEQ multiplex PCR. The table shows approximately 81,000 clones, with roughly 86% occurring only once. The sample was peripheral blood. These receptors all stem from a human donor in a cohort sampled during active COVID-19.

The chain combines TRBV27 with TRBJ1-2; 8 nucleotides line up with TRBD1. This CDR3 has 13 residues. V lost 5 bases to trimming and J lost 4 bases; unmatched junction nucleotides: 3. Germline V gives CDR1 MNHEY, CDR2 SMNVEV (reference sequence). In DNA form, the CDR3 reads TGTGCCAGCAGTGACAGGGGAATCTATGGCTACACCTTC. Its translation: CASSDRGIYGYTF.

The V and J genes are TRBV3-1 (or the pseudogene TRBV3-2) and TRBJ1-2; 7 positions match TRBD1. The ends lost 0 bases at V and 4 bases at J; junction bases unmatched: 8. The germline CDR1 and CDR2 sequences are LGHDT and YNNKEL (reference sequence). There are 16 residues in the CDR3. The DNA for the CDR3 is TGTGCCAGCAGCCAAGATCGACAGGGTAGTGGCTATGGCTACACCTTC. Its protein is CASSQDRQGSGYGYTF.

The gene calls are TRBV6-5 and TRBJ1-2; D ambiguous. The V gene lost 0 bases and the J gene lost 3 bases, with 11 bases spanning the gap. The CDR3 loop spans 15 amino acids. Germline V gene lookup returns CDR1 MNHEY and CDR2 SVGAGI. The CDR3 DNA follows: TGTGCCAGCAGTTACTCGGGAACTAGTGACTATGGCTACACCTTC. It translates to CASSYSGTSDYGYTF.

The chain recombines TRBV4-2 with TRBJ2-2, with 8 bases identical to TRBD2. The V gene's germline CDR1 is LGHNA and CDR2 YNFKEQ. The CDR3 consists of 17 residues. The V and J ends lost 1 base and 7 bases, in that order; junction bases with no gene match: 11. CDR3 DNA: TGTGCCAGCAGCCAAGTGGGTGTGGCGGGAGGTCTCGGGGAGCTGTTTTTT. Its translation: CASSQVGVAGGLGELFF.

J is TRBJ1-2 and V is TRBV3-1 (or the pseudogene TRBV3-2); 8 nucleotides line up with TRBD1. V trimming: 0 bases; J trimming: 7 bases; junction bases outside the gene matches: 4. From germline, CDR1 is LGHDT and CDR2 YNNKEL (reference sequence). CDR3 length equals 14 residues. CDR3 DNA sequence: TGTGCCAGCAGCCAAGAGTTACAGGGGGGTGGCTACACCTTC. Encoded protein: CASSQELQGGGYTF.

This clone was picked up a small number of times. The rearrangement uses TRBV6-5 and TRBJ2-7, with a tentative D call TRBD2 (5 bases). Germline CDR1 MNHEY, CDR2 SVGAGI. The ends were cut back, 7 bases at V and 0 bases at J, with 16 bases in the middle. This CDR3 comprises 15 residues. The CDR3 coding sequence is TGTGCCAGCAACACCCGGAGGCGGAGCTCCTACGAGCAGTACTTC. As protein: CASNTRRRSSYEQYF.

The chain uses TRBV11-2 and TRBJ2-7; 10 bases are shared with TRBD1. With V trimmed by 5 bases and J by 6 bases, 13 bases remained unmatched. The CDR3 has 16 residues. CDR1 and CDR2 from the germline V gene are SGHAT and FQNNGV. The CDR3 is CASSPLRGQGRREQYF. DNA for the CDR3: TGTGCCAGCAGCCCCCTCCGGGGACAGGGGAGGCGCGAGCAGTACTTC.

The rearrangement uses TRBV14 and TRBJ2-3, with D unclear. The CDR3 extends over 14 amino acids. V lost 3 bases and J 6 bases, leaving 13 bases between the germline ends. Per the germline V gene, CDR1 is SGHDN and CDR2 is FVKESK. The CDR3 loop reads CASSQSLSIDTQYF. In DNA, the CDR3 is TGTGCCAGCAGCCAGAGCCTGTCGATCGATACGCAGTATTTT.

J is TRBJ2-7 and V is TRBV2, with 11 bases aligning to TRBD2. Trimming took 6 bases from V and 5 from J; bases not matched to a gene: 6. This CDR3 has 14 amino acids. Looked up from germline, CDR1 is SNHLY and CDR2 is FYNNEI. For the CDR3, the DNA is TGTGCCAGCAGGATTAGCGGGGGGGCCGACGAGCAGTACTTC. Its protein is CASRISGGADEQYF.

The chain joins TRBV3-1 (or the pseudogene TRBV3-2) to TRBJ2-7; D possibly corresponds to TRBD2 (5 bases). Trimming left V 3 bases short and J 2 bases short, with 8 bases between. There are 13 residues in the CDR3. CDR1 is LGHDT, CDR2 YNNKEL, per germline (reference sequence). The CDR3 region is CASSQSGPYEQYF. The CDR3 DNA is TGTGCCAGCAGCCAGAGCGGACCCTACGAGCAGTACTTC.

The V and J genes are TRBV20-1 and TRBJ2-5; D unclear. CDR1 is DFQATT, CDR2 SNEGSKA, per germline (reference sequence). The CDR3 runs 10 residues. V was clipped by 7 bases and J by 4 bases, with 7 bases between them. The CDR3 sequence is CSVMAETQYF. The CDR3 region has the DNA TGCAGTGTGATGGCAGAGACCCAGTACTTC.

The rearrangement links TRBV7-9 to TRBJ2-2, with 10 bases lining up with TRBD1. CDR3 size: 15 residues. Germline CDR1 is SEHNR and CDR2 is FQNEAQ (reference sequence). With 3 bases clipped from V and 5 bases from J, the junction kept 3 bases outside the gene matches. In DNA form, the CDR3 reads TGTGCCAGCAGCTTGGGACAGGGGAAAACCGGGGAGCTGTTTTTT. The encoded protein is CASSLGQGKTGELFF. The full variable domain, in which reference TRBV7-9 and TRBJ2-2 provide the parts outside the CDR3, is DTGVSQNPRHKITKRGQNVTFRCDPISEHNRLYWYRQTLGQGPEFLTYFQNEAQLEKSRLLSDRFSAERPKGSFSTLEIQRTEQGDSAMYLCASSLGQGKTGELFFGEGSRLTVL.

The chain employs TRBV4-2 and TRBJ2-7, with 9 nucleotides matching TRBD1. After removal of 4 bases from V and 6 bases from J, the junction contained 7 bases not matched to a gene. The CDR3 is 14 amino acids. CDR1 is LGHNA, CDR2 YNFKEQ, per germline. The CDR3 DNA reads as TGTGCCAGCAGCCCGATGGGACAGGGAGGCGAGCAGTACTTC. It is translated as CASSPMGQGGEQYF.

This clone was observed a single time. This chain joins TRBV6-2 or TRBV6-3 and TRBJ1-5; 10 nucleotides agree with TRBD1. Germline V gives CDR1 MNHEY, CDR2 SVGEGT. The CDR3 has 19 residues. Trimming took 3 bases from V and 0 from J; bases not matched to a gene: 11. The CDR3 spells CASSYVPGQGTYSNQPQHF. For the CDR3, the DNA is TGTGCCAGCAGTTATGTCCCGGGACAGGGGACCTATAGCAATCAGCCCCAGCATTTT.

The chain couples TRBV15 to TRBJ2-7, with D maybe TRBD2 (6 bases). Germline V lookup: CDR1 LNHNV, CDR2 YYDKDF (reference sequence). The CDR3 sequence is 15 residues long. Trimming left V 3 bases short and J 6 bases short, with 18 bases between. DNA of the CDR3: TGTGCCACCAGCAGCGGAGGGAGCCCCTCGCGCGAGCAGTACTTC. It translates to CATSSGGSPSREQYF.

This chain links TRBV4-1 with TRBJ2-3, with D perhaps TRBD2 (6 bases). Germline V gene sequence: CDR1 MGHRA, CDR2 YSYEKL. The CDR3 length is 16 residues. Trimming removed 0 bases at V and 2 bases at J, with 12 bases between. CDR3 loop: CASSQDRWGDTDTQYF. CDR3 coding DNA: TGCGCCAGCAGCCAAGATAGGTGGGGGGACACAGATACGCAGTATTTT.

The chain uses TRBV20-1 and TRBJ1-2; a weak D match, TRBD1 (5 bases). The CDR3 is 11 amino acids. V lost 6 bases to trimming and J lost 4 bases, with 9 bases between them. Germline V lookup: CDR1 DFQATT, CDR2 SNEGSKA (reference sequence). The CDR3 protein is CSARGGYGYTF. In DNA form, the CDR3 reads TGCAGTGCAAGGGGTGGCTATGGCTACACCTTC.

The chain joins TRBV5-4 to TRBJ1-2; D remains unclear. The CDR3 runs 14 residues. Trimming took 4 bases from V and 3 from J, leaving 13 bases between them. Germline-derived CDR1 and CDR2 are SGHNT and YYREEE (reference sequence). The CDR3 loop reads CASSLPGFDYGYTF. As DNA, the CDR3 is TGTGCCAGCAGCCTCCCGGGGTTTGACTATGGCTACACCTTC.

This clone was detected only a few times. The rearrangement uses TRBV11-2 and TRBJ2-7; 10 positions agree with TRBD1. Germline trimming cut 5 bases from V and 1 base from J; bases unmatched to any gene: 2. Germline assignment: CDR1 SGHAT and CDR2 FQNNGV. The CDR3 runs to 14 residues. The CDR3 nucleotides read TGTGCCAGCAGCAAGGACAGGGGGTCCTACGAGCAGTACTTC. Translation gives CASSKDRGSYEQYF.

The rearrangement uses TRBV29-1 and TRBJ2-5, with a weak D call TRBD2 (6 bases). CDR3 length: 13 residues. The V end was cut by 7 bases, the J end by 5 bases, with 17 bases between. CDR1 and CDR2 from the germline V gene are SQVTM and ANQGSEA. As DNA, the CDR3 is TGCAGCGCTGGACTAACCGACGGGGAGACCCAGTACTTC. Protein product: CSAGLTDGETQYF.

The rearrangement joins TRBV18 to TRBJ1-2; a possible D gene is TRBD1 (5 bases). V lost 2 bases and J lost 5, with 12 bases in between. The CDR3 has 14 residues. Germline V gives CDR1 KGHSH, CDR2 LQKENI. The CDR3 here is CASSPTTEAYGYTF. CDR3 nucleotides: TGTGCCAGCTCACCAACGACAGAAGCTTATGGCTACACCTTC.

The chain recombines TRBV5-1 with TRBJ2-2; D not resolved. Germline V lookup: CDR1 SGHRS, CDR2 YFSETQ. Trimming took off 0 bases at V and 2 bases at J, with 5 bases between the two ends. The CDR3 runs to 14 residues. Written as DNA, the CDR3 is TGCGCCAGCAGCTTGGTAGTAAACACCGGGGAGCTGTTTTTT. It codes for CASSLVVNTGELFF.

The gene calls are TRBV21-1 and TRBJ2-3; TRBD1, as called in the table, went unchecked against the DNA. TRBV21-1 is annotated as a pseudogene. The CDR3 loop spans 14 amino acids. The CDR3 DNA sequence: TGTGCCAGCAGCAGTACAGGGGACACAGATACGCAGTATTTT. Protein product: CASSSTGDTDTQYF.

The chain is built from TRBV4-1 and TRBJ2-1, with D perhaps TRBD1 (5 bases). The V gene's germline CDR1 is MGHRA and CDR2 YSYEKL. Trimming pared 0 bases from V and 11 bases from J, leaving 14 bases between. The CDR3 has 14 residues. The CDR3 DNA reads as TGCGCCAGCAGCCAAGAAGAATACCAGGGCAAGCAGTTCTTC. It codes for CASSQEEYQGKQFF.

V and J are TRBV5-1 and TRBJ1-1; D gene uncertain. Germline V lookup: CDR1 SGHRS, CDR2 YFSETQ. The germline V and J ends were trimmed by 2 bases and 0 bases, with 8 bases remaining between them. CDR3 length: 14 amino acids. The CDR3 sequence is CASSLLPMNTEAFF. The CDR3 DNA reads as TGCGCCAGCAGCTTACTCCCCATGAACACTGAAGCTTTCTTT.

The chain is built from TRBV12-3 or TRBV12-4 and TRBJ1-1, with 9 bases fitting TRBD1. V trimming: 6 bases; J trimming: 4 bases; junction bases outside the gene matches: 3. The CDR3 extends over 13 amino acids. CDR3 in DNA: TGTGCCAGCAGCGCGGGACAGGGCACTGAAGCTTTCTTT. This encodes CASSAGQGTEAFF.

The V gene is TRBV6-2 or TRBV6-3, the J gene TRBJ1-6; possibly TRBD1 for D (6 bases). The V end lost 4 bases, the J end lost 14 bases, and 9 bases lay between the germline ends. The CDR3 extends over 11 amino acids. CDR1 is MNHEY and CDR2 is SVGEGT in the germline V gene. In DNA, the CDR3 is TGTGCCAGCAGTTCAGGGGTTTCCCTCCACTTT. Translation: CASSSGVSLHF.

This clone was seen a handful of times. The CDR3 region has the DNA TGTGCCAGCAGCTTAGGGGGGACAGGGAACGAGCAGTACTTC. This encodes CASSLGGTGNEQYF. The rearrangement links TRBV7-9 to TRBJ2-7, with 9 bases that match TRBD1. The V segment lost 1 base and the J segment 5 bases; nucleotides outside the gene matches: 3. This CDR3 is built from 14 residues. Germline loops: CDR1 SEHNR, CDR2 FQNEAQ (reference sequence). Looking up the rest from reference TRBV7-9 and TRBJ2-7 gives the full variable domain: DTGVSQNPRHKITKRGQNVTFRCDPISEHNRLYWYRQTLGQGPEFLTYFQNEAQLEKSRLLSDRFSAERPKGSFSTLEIQRTEQGDSAMYLCASSLGGTGNEQYFGPGTRLTVT.

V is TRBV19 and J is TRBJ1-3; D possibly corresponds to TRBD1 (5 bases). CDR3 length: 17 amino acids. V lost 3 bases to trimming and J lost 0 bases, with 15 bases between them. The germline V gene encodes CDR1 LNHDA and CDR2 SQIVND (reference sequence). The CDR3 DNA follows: TGTGCCAGTAGTATTACGGGGGACGCGGTCTCTGGAAACACCATATATTTT. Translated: CASSITGDAVSGNTIYF.

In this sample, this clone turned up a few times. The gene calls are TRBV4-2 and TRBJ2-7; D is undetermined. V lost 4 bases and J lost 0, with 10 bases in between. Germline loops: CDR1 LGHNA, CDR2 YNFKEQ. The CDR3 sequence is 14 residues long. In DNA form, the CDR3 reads TGTGCCAGCAGCCGGTCGCGGTCCTCCTACGAGCAGTACTTC. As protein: CASSRSRSSYEQYF.

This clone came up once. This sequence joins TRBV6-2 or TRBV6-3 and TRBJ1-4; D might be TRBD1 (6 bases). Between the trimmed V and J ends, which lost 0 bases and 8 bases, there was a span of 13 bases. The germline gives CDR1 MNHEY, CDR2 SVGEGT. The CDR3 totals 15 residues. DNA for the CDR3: TGTGCCAGCAGTTACTCGCGTGGGGGCGGAGAAAAACTGTTTTTT. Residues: CASSYSRGGGEKLFF.